This entry describes one TCR beta chain. Its target is unknown. TCRdb processed the 5' RACE reads anew with MiXCR; each CDR3 protein has one entry. The data show 150,000 to 200,000 distinct CDR3 sequences, roughly 31% seen once. The sample is drawn from a study of T-cell memory formation after mild COVID-19. Points from the study as a whole: Clones contracting day 15 to 85 were balanced CD4/CD8; later expanders leaned CD4+.

The CDR3 sequence is 15 residues long. After removal of 0 bases from V and 5 bases from J, the junction contained 6 bases not matched to a gene. CDR1 and CDR2 from the germline V gene are SGHVS and FQNEAQ. The V and J genes are TRBV7-8 and TRBJ1-1; 7 bases align to TRBD1. The sequenced sample consisted of PBMCs or a T cell subset sorted from them (not recorded which). This sequence originates from an adult woman who had mild COVID-19 (a few samples of this study predate the infection). Cell type and time point are not known. CDR3 nucleotides: TGTGCCAGCAGCTTAGCCGAGACAGGGAGAACTGAAGCTTTCTTT. Translating it yields CASSLAETGRTEAFF.